These T cell receptor beta chains were read from a single sample in a study of T cells after posttransplantation cyclophosphamide. The method was immunoSEQ multiplex PCR; TCRdb's version includes in-frame clones alone and lacks a portion of them. The sample shows 25,000 to 35,000 clones, about 89% of them seen only once. The specimen was naive CD4+ T cells sorted from PBMCs. The source of these receptors is a woman aged 55-70 years in good health, CMV-negative, and a related stem cell transplant donor. Each CDR3 is given with its conserved first and last residue. The D gene is left open where the match is weak. The size of a clone is reported for some rows only, either as once, few or many, or as a class for expanded clones.

NA,TRBJ2-5,TRBV12-5,NA,CASGTETQGAQYF,TGTGCTTCTGGGACTGAAACCCAAGGGGCCCAGTACTTC
TRBD1,TRBJ2-3,TRBV4-3,NA,CASSQERQGDITDTQYF,TGCGCCAGCAGCCAAGAAAGACAGGGGGATATAACAGATACGCAGTATTTT
NA,TRBJ2-1,TRBV7-6,NA,CASSPHLENEQFF,TGTGCCAGCAGCCCGCATCTAGAAAATGAGCAGTTCTTC
NA,TRBJ1-4,TRBV7-9,NA,CASSSLGSGGEKLFF,TGTGCCAGCAGCTCCTTAGGGTCCGGGGGGGAAAAACTGTTTTTT
TRBD2,TRBJ2-3,TRBV9,NA,CASSAREARDTQYF,TGTGCCAGCAGCGCTCGGGAGGCTAGGGATACGCAGTATTTT
NA,TRBJ2-7,TRBV27,NA,CASSSRDNLKQYF,TGTGCCAGCAGTTCCCGGGACAACCTCAAGCAGTACTTC
NA,TRBJ2-1,TRBV6-1,NA,CASKEGNEQFF,TGTGCCAGCAAAGAGGGCAATGAGCAGTTCTTC
NA,TRBJ1-1,TRBV21-1,once,CASSKVGQPSTEAFF,TGTGCCAGCAGCAAGGTGGGACAGCCGTCCACTGAAGCTTTCTTT
NA,TRBJ1-5,TRBV28,NA,CASRVYSNQPQHF,TGTGCCAGCAGGGTCTATAGCAATCAGCCCCAGCATTTT
NA,TRBJ1-2,TRBV28,NA,CASSFSQHYGYTF,TGTGCCAGCAGTTTCAGTCAACACTATGGCTACACCTTC
NA,TRBJ1-4,TRBV5-1,NA,CASSLGHATNEKLFF,TGCGCCAGCAGCTTGGGGCACGCAACTAATGAAAAACTGTTTTTT
NA,TRBJ2-4,TRBV28,few,CASSVPGGSKNIQYF,TGTGCCAGCAGTGTCCCTGGGGGGTCCAAAAACATTCAGTACTTC
NA,TRBJ2-2,TRBV5-1,NA,CASSLDGSDRELFF,TGCGCCAGCAGCTTGGACGGGAGCGACCGGGAGCTGTTTTTT
TRBD1,TRBJ2-2,TRBV4-3,once,CASSQHRDSGELFF,TGCGCCAGCAGCCAACACCGGGACAGCGGGGAGCTGTTTTTT
TRBD2,TRBJ2-3,TRBV6-4,once,CASSGGGHHTDTQYF,TGTGCCAGCAGCGGGGGGGGACACCACACAGATACGCAGTATTTT
NA,TRBJ1-5,TRBV9,NA,CASSGDRYSNQPQHF,TGTGCCAGCAGCGGAGACAGATATAGCAATCAGCCCCAGCATTTT
NA,TRBJ1-1,TRBV29-1,NA,CSVGRGNTEAFF,TGCAGCGTTGGTCGGGGGAACACTGAAGCTTTCTTT
NA,TRBJ2-3,TRBV2,NA,CASSPLRRRDVDTQYF,TGTGCCAGCAGTCCGTTGAGGCGCCGAGACGTGGATACGCAGTATTTT